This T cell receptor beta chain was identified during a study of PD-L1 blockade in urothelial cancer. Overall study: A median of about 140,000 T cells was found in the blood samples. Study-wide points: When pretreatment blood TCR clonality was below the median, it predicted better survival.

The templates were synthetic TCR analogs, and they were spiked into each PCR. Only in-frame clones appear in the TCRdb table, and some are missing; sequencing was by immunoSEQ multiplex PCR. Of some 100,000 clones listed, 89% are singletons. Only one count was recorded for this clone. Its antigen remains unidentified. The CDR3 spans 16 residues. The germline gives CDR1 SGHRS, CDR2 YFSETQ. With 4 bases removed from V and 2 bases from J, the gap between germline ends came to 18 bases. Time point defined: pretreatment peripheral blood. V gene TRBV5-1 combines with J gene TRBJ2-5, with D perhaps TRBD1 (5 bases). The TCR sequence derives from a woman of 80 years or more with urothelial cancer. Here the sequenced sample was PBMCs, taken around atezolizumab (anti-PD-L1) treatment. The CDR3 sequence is CASSLGAGGTQETQYF. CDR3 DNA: TGCGCCAGCAGCCTTGGGGCTGGCGGAACACAAGAGACCCAGTACTTC.